These 31 T cell receptor beta chains came from one sample sequenced in a study of shared clonotypes between healthy human individuals. This table comes from immunoSEQ multiplex PCR, and its TCRdb copy is limited to in-frame clones, with some not included. The table lists around 300,000 clones, 87% of them singletons, with 15% to 20% in the top ten. Sequenced: memory CD8+ T cells sorted from blood. Subset defined: CD45RO+ cells pooled with CCR7-negative TemRA cells. The origin of the receptors is a man in his late teens or twenties in good health.

The rearrangement joins TRBV9 to TRBJ2-1; D possibly matches TRBD1 or TRBD2 (6 bases each). V was pared by 3 bases and J by 3 bases, with 19 bases between. Germline CDR1 and CDR2: SGDLS and YYNGEE. The CDR3 has 17 residues. The CDR3 sequence is CASSDSIAEGVYNEQFF. The DNA for the CDR3 is TGTGCCAGCAGCGATTCCATAGCGGAGGGGGTCTACAATGAGCAGTTCTTC.

V usage is TRBV27 and J usage is TRBJ1-2; a weak D match, TRBD1 (5 bases). The CDR3 has 15 amino acids. Deletions cut 6 bases from V and 4 bases from J, with 18 bases between. The germline gives CDR1 MNHEY, CDR2 SMNVEV (reference sequence). CDR3 sequence: CASSPRSQGSYGYTF. CDR3 nucleotides: TGTGCCAGCAGCCCCCGAAGCCAGGGTTCCTATGGCTACACCTTC.

This clone was seen a single time. The V gene is TRBV28, the J gene TRBJ2-7; D is possibly TRBD2 (5 bases). Trimming shortened V by 1 base and J by 0 bases, and 10 bases separated the two germline ends. Germline values: CDR1 MDHEN, CDR2 SYDVKM. The CDR3 runs to 15 residues. The CDR3, as DNA: TGTGCCAGCAGTTTATATCTAGCTGCCTCCTACGAGCAGTACTTC. It encodes CASSLYLAASYEQYF.

The chain links TRBV10-1 to TRBJ2-5; tentative D call: TRBD2 (5 bases). Looked up from germline, CDR1 is WNHNN and CDR2 is SYGVQD (reference sequence). This CDR3 is built from 17 residues. The V and J ends lost 3 bases and 5 bases respectively, with 22 bases between them. The CDR3 region is CASSDGIGLAGGETQYF. Written as DNA, the CDR3 is TGCGCCAGCAGTGATGGTATTGGCCTAGCCGGTGGGGAGACCCAGTACTTC.

Here the CDR3 DNA reads TGCGCCAGCAGCCCGGGACATTCTACCGGGGAGCTGTTTTTT. This translates into CASSPGHSTGELFF. The chain couples TRBV5-1 to TRBJ2-2, with D possibly TRBD1 on 6 matching bases. The CDR3 spans 14 residues. CDR1 is SGHRS, CDR2 YFSETQ, per germline. Deletions cut 4 bases from V and 5 bases from J, with 12 bases between.

The V gene is TRBV6-6, the J gene TRBJ1-1; no clear D gene. The CDR3 consists of 11 residues. Germline CDR1 MNHNY, CDR2 SVGAGI (reference sequence). Trimming cost V 7 bases and J 8 bases, with 11 bases left between them. Here the CDR3 reads CASTNRVEAFF. For the CDR3, the DNA is TGTGCCAGCACCAACCGGGTCGAAGCTTTCTTT.

Comments on this clone: A much larger clone sits a single nucleotide away, making a read error possible. The gene calls are TRBV13 and TRBJ2-2; D assignment may be TRBD1 or TRBD2 (5 bases each). This CDR3 spans 14 amino acids. V was cut by 4 bases and J by 0 bases, with 6 bases left in between. Germline-derived CDR1 and CDR2 are PRHDT and FYEKMQ (reference sequence). This CDR3 reads CASSSGPNTGELFF. In nucleotides, the CDR3 is TGTGCCAGCAGCTCGGGACCGAACACCGGGGAGCTGTTTTTT.

The chain couples TRBV14 to TRBJ2-2; the D gene could be TRBD1 or TRBD2 (5 bases each). The CDR3 spans 17 residues. Trimming took off 0 bases at V and 7 bases at J, with 18 bases between the two ends. CDR1 is SGHDN, CDR2 FVKESK, per germline. CDR3 amino acids: CASSQDFGDPLGGELFF. CDR3 in DNA: TGTGCCAGCAGCCAAGATTTCGGGGACCCTTTGGGCGGGGAGCTGTTTTTT.

The chain is built from TRBV27 and TRBJ2-7; D is possibly TRBD2 (5 bases). CDR3 length equals 15 residues. V was trimmed by 3 bases and J by 0 bases, leaving 12 bases between them. Germline V gene lookup returns CDR1 MNHEY and CDR2 SMNVEV (reference sequence). DNA of the CDR3: TGTGCCAGCAGTTTGGCGGGCCGTAGCTCCTACGAGCAGTACTTC. This sequence encodes CASSLAGRSSYEQYF.

The chain recombines TRBV27 with TRBJ2-7, with 10 nucleotides matching TRBD2. The CDR3 contains 15 residues. V lost 5 bases, J lost 3 bases, and 7 bases stayed unmatched. Looked up from germline, CDR1 is MNHEY and CDR2 is SMNVEV (reference sequence). In DNA, the CDR3 is TGTGCCAGCAGTCCTAGCGGGAGCGGGTACTACGAGCAGTACTTC. Protein sequence: CASSPSGSGYYEQYF.

The V call is TRBV7-9, the J call TRBJ2-1, with D uncertain. The CDR3 runs to 15 residues. Per the germline V gene, CDR1 is SEHNR and CDR2 is FQNEAQ (reference sequence). V was trimmed by 5 bases and J by 2 bases, leaving 13 bases between them. The CDR3 region has the DNA TGTGCCAGCAGCCGCCGGGCGGTCGCCTACAATGAGCAGTTCTTC. Protein: CASSRRAVAYNEQFF.

This clone was seen only a few times. This chain joins TRBV10-3 and TRBJ1-6, with TRBD1 identical over 7 bases. Germline loops: CDR1 ENHRY, CDR2 SYGVKD. CDR3 length: 14 amino acids. J lost 6 bases, V lost 3 bases, and 2 bases had no gene match. Here the CDR3 reads CAISDAGGNSPLHF. CDR3 nucleotides: TGTGCCATCAGTGATGCAGGGGGTAATTCACCCCTCCACTTT.

The chain is built from TRBV28 and TRBJ1-1; 7 bases fit TRBD1. The CDR3 runs 14 residues. The germline V gene has CDR1 MDHEN and CDR2 SYDVKM. With 5 bases clipped from V and 1 base from J, the junction kept 4 bases outside the gene matches. The CDR3, as DNA: TGTGCCAGCAGTCACCGGACAGGGAACACTGAAGCTTTCTTT. This gives the protein CASSHRTGNTEAFF. The full variable domain, rest sourced from reference TRBV28 and TRBJ1-1, is DVKVTQSSRYLVKRTGEKVFLECVQDMDHENMFWYRQDPGLGLRLIYFSYDVKMKEKGDIPEGYSVSREKKERFSLILESASTNQTSMYLCASSHRTGNTEAFFGQGTRLTVV.

This clone was detected once. This chain connects TRBV5-1 to TRBJ1-1; 9 nucleotides align to TRBD1. The V gene end was trimmed by 2 bases and the J gene end by 5 bases; junction bases not matched to a gene: 10. The CDR3 totals 16 residues. Germline V gives CDR1 SGHRS, CDR2 YFSETQ. The CDR3 DNA follows: TGCGCCAGCAGCTTTACCGGGACAGGGTCGAGGACTGAAGCTTTCTTT. Its protein is CASSFTGTGSRTEAFF.

This chain connects TRBV7-9 to TRBJ2-2; no clear D gene. The germline gives CDR1 SEHNR, CDR2 FQNEAQ (reference sequence). V was pared by 7 bases and J by 6 bases, with 6 bases between. The CDR3 sequence is 11 residues long. This CDR3 reads CASTVAGELFF. In nucleotides, the CDR3 is TGTGCCAGCACGGTAGCCGGGGAGCTGTTTTTT. The full variable domain, completed using reference TRBV7-9 and TRBJ2-2, is DTGVSQNPRHKITKRGQNVTFRCDPISEHNRLYWYRQTLGQGPEFLTYFQNEAQLEKSRLLSDRFSAERPKGSFSTLEIQRTEQGDSAMYLCASTVAGELFFGEGSRLTVL.

The chain is built from TRBV7-9 and TRBJ1-2; D gene ambiguous. This CDR3 is 12 amino acids long. The germline V and J ends were trimmed by 1 base and 10 bases, with 10 bases remaining between them. Germline lookup yields CDR1 SEHNR and CDR2 FQNEAQ (reference sequence). CDR3 amino acids: CASSLELWDYTF. As DNA, the CDR3 is TGTGCCAGCAGCTTAGAGCTCTGGGACTACACCTTC.

The rearrangement joins TRBV7-6 to TRBJ2-5; perhaps D is TRBD1 or TRBD2 (6 bases each). V gave up 5 bases and J gave up 0 bases, with 19 bases separating them. The CDR3 has 17 residues. Germline-derived CDR1 and CDR2 are SGHVS and FNYEAQ. CDR3 coding DNA: TGTGCCAGCAGCCCGCGGGACACCACTGTGGACCAAGAGACCCAGTACTTC. This sequence encodes CASSPRDTTVDQETQYF. The full variable domain, its missing parts supplied by reference TRBV7-6 and TRBJ2-5, is GAGVSQSPRYKVTKRGQDVALRCDPISGHVSLYWYRQALGQGPEFLTYFNYEAQQDKSGLPNDRFSAERPEGSISTLTIQRTEQRDSAMYRCASSPRDTTVDQETQYFGPGTRLLVL.

The V and J genes are TRBV4-3 and TRBJ2-2; possible D gene TRBD1, 6 bases. CDR1 is LGHNA, CDR2 YSLEER, per germline. The ends were cut back, 3 bases at V and 1 base at J, with 6 bases in the middle. The CDR3 is 14 residues long. CDR3 sequence (DNA): TGCGCCAGCAGCCAGGGACAGAACACCGGGGAGCTGTTTTTT. This codes for CASSQGQNTGELFF.

V usage is TRBV11-2 and J usage is TRBJ2-1; possible D gene TRBD1, 6 bases. The CDR3 runs 14 residues. Per germline, CDR1 SGHAT and CDR2 FQNNGV. V gave up 5 bases and J gave up 3 bases, with 11 bases separating them. CDR3 amino acids: CASSPQGFYNEQFF. The CDR3 nucleotides read TGTGCCAGCAGCCCCCAGGGGTTCTACAATGAGCAGTTCTTC.

The CDR3 DNA reads TGTGCCAGCAGCCCCTGGGCAGGCTCCTACGAGCAGTACTTC. Residues: CASSPWAGSYEQYF. This chain uses TRBV6-5 with TRBJ2-7, with D uncertain. V was pared by 6 bases and J by 0 bases, with 12 bases between. CDR1 and CDR2 (germline): MNHEY, SVGAGI. The length of the CDR3 is 14 residues.

This chain links TRBV27 with TRBJ1-2; TRBD1 aligns across 8 bases. This CDR3 is built from 14 residues. Germline loops: CDR1 MNHEY, CDR2 SMNVEV (reference sequence). The junction had 8 bases not matched to a gene; V was cut back by 8 bases and J by 3 bases. CDR3 loop: CASDDRGHYYGYTF. In DNA, the CDR3 is TGTGCCAGCGACGACAGGGGCCACTACTATGGCTACACCTTC.

This chain links TRBV11-2 with TRBJ2-1; possibly TRBD1 or TRBD2 for D (6 bases each). Trimming cost V 1 base and J 1 base, with 11 bases left between them. This CDR3 spans 16 amino acids. CDR1 is SGHAT and CDR2 is FQNNGV in the germline V gene. CDR3 sequence reads: CASSLGGGGSYNEQFF. In DNA form, the CDR3 reads TGTGCCAGCAGCTTAGGTGGAGGGGGTTCCTACAATGAGCAGTTCTTC.

The rearrangement joins TRBV4-1 to TRBJ2-7; D unresolved. This CDR3 region has 20 residues. V lost 4 bases to trimming and J lost 0 bases, with 28 bases between them. CDR1 is MGHRA and CDR2 is YSYEKL in the germline V gene. CDR3 amino acids: CASSRAPGSDPFFGSYEQYF. Here the CDR3 DNA reads TGCGCCAGCAGCCGGGCCCCCGGGTCCGACCCCTTTTTCGGCTCCTACGAGCAGTACTTC.

A single count supports this clone. The rearrangement uses TRBV4-1 and TRBJ2-7, with 8 nucleotides matching TRBD1. Trimming took 1 base from V and 6 from J; bases not matched to a gene: 8. CDR3 length equals 15 residues. Germline V lookup: CDR1 MGHRA, CDR2 YSYEKL. CDR3 nucleotide sequence: TGCGCCAGCAGCCAAGGACAGGGGCCGATAACCGAGCAGTACTTC. This encodes CASSQGQGPITEQYF.

The rearrangement joins TRBV7-9 to TRBJ2-1, with a weak D call TRBD1 (5 bases). This CDR3 is 14 amino acids long. Trimming removed 5 bases from V and 5 bases from J, with 13 bases in between. In germline, CDR1 is SEHNR, CDR2 FQNEAQ (reference sequence). CDR3 sequence reads: CASSALTENNEQFF. The CDR3 nucleotides read TGTGCCAGCAGCGCCTTGACAGAGAACAATGAGCAGTTCTTC.

The rearrangement links TRBV9 to TRBJ1-2; D ambiguous. V shed 0 bases and J shed 1 base, with 10 bases lying between them. The CDR3 totals 15 residues. The germline V gene has CDR1 SGDLS and CDR2 YYNGEE. The CDR3 bases are TGTGCCAGCAGCGTAGGAGCCGGAAATAACTATGGCTACACCTTC. It specifies CASSVGAGNNYGYTF.

This chain connects TRBV27 to TRBJ2-5; 7 bases are a match to TRBD1. This CDR3 region has 13 residues. V was clipped by 7 bases and J by 5 bases; unmatched bases: 7. The germline V gene encodes CDR1 MNHEY and CDR2 SMNVEV (reference sequence). The CDR3 loop reads CASTWTGGETQYF. Written as DNA, the CDR3 is TGTGCCAGCACATGGACAGGAGGCGAGACCCAGTACTTC.

The V and J genes are TRBV7-9 and TRBJ2-2; D tentatively fits TRBD1 or TRBD2 (5 bases each). There are 16 residues in the CDR3. Germline assignment: CDR1 SEHNR and CDR2 FQNEAQ (reference sequence). Trimming took off 10 bases at V and 5 bases at J, with 23 bases between the two ends. The CDR3 bases are TGTGCCACTCACCCCCTCCGACAGACGGGGACCGGGGAGCTGTTTTTT. This sequence encodes CATHPLRQTGTGELFF.

The J gene is TRBJ1-1, the V gene TRBV30; D remains unclear. Trimming took 4 bases from V and 0 from J, leaving 12 bases between them. CDR1 GTSNPN and CDR2 SVGIG come from the germline V gene (reference sequence). The CDR3 consists of 14 residues. CDR3 in amino acids: CAWILGLMNTEAFF. CDR3 nucleotides: TGTGCCTGGATTCTCGGGTTAATGAACACTGAAGCTTTCTTT.

This chain links TRBV19 with TRBJ2-1, with unresolved D. Per the germline V gene, CDR1 is LNHDA and CDR2 is SQIVND (reference sequence). The V end was cut by 5 bases, the J end by 0 bases, with 8 bases between. This CDR3 region has 14 residues. CDR3 in amino acids: CASSASGSYNEQFF. CDR3 in DNA: TGTGCCAGTAGTGCCAGTGGCTCCTACAATGAGCAGTTCTTC. The full variable domain, completed using reference TRBV19 and TRBJ2-1, is DGGITQSPKYLFRKEGQNVTLSCEQNLNHDAMYWYRQDPGQGLRLIYYSQIVNDFQKGDIAEGYSVSREKKESFPLTVTSAQKNPTAFYLCASSASGSYNEQFFGPGTRLTVL.

The V and J genes are TRBV5-1 and TRBJ2-7; D gene uncertain. V was clipped by 0 bases and J by 7 bases, with 14 bases between them. CDR1 and CDR2 (germline): SGHRS, YFSETQ. The CDR3 totals 14 residues. The CDR3 region is CASSLASYFLEQYF. The CDR3 DNA reads TGCGCCAGCAGCTTGGCCTCTTATTTTTTGGAGCAGTACTTC.